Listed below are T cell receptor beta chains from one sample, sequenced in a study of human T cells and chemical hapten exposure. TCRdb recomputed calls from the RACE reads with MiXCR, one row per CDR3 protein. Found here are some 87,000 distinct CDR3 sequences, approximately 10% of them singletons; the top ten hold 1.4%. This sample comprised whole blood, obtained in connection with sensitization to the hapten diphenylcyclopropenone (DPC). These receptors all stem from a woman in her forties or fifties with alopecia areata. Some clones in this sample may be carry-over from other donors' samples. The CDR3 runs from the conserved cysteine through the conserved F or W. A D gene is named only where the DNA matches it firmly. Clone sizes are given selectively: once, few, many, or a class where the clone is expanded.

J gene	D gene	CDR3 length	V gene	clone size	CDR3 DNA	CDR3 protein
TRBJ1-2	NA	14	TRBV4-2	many	TGTGCCAGCAGCCAAGATCTAAGGAGGGATGGCTACACCTTC	CASSQDLRRDGYTF
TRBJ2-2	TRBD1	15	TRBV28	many	TGTGCCAGCAGTTTGGGACAGGGGGTTCCCGGGGAGCTGTTTTTT	CASSLGQGVPGELFF
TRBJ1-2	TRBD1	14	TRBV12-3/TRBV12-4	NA	TGTGCCAGCAGAAGGGGACAGGCTTACTATGGCTACACCTTC	CASRRGQAYYGYTF
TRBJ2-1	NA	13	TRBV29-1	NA	TGCAGCGTTGAAGCTCCTCTAAATCAGGGGCAGTTCTTC	CSVEAPLNQGQFF
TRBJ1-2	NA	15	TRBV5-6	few	TGTGCCAGCAGCTCCCGTCGGGCCGGCAACTATGGCTACACCTTC	CASSSRRAGNYGYTF
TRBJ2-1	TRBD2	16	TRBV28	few	TGTGCCAGCAGTCTCGTGGCTAGCGGGACCTACAATGAGCAGTTCTTC	CASSLVASGTYNEQFF
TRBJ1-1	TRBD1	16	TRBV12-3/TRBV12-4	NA	TGTGCCAGCACCCCAAGGACAGGGGGCAAGGGCACTGAAGCTTTCTTT	CASTPRTGGKGTEAFF
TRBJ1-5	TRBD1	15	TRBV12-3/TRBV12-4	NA	TGTGCCAGCAGTCGTACAGGGGGCGCAGATCAGCCCCAGCATTTT	CASSRTGGADQPQHF
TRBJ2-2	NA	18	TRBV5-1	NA	TGCGCCAGCAGCTTGGAAGGTTGGGCAGGGGTGAACACCGAGGAGCTGTTTTTT	CASSLEGWAGVNTEELFF
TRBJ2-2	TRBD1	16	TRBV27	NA	TGTGCCAGCAGTCCCCGGACAGGGTGGGGCACCGGGGAGCTGTTTTTT	CASSPRTGWGTGELFF
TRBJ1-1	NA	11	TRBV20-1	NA	TGCAGTGCTAGCGTTCGCACTGAAGCTTTCTTT	CSASVRTEAFF
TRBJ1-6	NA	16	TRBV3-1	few	TGTGCCAGCAGCCAAGAAGTAGGGGCCTTGGGATCACCCCTCCACTTT	CASSQEVGALGSPLHF
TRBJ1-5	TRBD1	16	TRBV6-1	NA	TGTGCCAGCAGTGAGGGACAGGGTTGGGGCAATCAGCCCCAGCATTTT	CASSEGQGWGNQPQHF
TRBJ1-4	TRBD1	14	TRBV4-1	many	TGCGCCAGCAGCCCACTGACAGGGGATCGAAAACTGTTTTTT	CASSPLTGDRKLFF
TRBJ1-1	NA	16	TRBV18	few	TGTGCCAGCTCATCACCTTGGGGGGGGTTGAGGACTGAAGCTTTCTTT	CASSSPWGGLRTEAFF
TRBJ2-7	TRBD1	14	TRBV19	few	TGTGCCAGTAGTAACGGACAGGGTGGCTACGAGCAGTACTTC	CASSNGQGGYEQYF
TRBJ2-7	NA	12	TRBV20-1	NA	TGCAGTGCCCCGGCCGCTTCCTACGAGCAGTACTTC	CSAPAASYEQYF
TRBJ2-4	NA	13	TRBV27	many	TGTGCCACCAAGGGGAGAGACAAAAACATTCAGTACTTC	CATKGRDKNIQYF
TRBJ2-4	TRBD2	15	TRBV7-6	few	TGTGCCAGCAGCCTACAATCGGGACTAGGTCACATTCAGTACTTC	CASSLQSGLGHIQYF
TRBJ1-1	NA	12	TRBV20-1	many	TGCAGTCCCAGATCGGGGAACACTGAAGCTTTCTTT	CSPRSGNTEAFF
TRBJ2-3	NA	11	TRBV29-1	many	TGCAGCGTAGCGGGCACAGATACGCAGTATTTT	CSVAGTDTQYF
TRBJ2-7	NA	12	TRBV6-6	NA	TGTGCCAGCAGTCCACAGTCCTACGAGCAGTACTTC	CASSPQSYEQYF
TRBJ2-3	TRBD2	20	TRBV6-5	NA	TGTGCCAGCAGTTACCCAGCTAGCGGGAGTACCTTCGCTAGCACAGATACGCAGTATTTT	CASSYPASGSTFASTDTQYF
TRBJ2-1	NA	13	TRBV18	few	TGTGCCAGCTCACCCGGACGCGAGGGTGAGCAGTTCTTC	CASSPGREGEQFF
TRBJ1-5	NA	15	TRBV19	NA	TGTGCCAGTAGTATATGGCAGGGAGGGGATCAGCCCCAGCATTTT	CASSIWQGGDQPQHF
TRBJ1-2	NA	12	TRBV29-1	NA	TGCAGCGTTGAAGGCCAGGGGAAAGGCTACACCTTC	CSVEGQGKGYTF
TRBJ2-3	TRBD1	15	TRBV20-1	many	TGCAGTGCTTCGGACAGGGGGCGCGATACAGATACGCAGTATTTT	CSASDRGRDTDTQYF
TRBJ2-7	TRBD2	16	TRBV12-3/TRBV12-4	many	TGTGCCAGCAGTTTCGCTGGGAGCGGGAGCCCCTACGAGCAGTACTTC	CASSFAGSGSPYEQYF
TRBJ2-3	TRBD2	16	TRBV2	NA	TGTGCCAGCCTAGCCCCGACTAGCGAGGACACAGATACGCAGTATTTT	CASLAPTSEDTDTQYF
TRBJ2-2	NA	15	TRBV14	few	TGTGCCAGCAGCCATCTCACCCGGAACACCGGGGAGCTGTTTTTT	CASSHLTRNTGELFF
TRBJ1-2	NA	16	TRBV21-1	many	TGTGCCAGCAGCAAAGCCCCTGGGGAGGGGGGCTATGGCTACACCTTC	CASSKAPGEGGYGYTF
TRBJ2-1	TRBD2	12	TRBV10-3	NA	TGTGCCATCAGCGGAACTAGCGATGAGCAGTTCTTC	CAISGTSDEQFF
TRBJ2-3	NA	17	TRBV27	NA	TGTGCCAGCAGTCCGTGGGGAGTAGCCGCTTTCACAGATACGCAGTATTTT	CASSPWGVAAFTDTQYF
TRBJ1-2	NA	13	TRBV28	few	TGTGCCAGCAGTATAACCCCCCAAGCTGGCTACACCTTC	CASSITPQAGYTF
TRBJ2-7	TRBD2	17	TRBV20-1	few	TGCAGTGCTGGCGCCGGCGGACTAGCGGGAGGGTCCTACGAGCAGTACTTC	CSAGAGGLAGGSYEQYF
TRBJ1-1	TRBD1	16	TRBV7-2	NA	TGTGCCAGCAGCTTAAGCCCTGGGACAGCGAACACTGAAGCTTTCTTT	CASSLSPGTANTEAFF
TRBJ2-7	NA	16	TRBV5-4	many	TGTGCCAGCAGCTCCGCGGCGGGACCCCACCTGGGTGAGCAGTACTTC	CASSSAAGPHLGEQYF
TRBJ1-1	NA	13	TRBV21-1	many	TGTGCTGCGCCGAGACACCCGAACACTGAAGCTTTCTTT	CAAPRHPNTEAFF
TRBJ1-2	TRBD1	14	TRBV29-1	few	TGCAGCGTTGAAGATAGGAGAGGGGGCAATGGCTACACCTTC	CSVEDRRGGNGYTF
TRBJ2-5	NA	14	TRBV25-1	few	TGTGCCAGCAGTGAAGGTAGTCCCTGGGAGACCCAGTACTTC	CASSEGSPWETQYF
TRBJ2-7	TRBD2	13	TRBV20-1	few	TGCAGTGCTAACCTAGCGGGAATGGGGGAGCAGTACTTC	CSANLAGMGEQYF
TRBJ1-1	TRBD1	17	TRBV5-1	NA	TGCGCCAGCAGCTTGAATACAGGGGCTGGGCCTGACACTGAAGCTTTCTTT	CASSLNTGAGPDTEAFF
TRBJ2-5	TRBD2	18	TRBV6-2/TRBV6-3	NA	TGTGCCAGCAGTATCTATAGTAAGACTAGCGGGAGAGGAGAGACCCAGTACTTC	CASSIYSKTSGRGETQYF
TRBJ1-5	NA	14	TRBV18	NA	TGTGCCAGCTCACCACCCGGAGGGAGTCAGCCCCAGCATTTT	CASSPPGGSQPQHF
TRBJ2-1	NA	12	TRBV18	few	TGTGCCAGCTCCTCGTTACCCAATGAGCAGTTCTTC	CASSSLPNEQFF
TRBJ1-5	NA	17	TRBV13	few	TGTGCCAGCAGCACGCCCGACTCGCCCGTTATGAATCAGCCCCAGCATTTT	CASSTPDSPVMNQPQHF
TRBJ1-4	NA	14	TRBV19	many	TGTGCCAGTAGTATCACCCCGGCGACCGAAAAACTGTTTTTT	CASSITPATEKLFF
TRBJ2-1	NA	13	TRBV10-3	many	TGTGCCATCAGTGAGTCTAAAGGGAATGAGCAGTTCTTC	CAISESKGNEQFF
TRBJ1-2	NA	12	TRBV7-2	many	TGTGCCAGCAGCTTCGACAGCTATGGCTACACCTTC	CASSFDSYGYTF
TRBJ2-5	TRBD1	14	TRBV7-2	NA	TGTGCCAGCAGCCCTGCTGGGACAGTAAGGACCCAGTACTTC	CASSPAGTVRTQYF
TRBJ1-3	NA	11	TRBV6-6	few	TGTGCCAGCGTTCGAGGAAACACCATATATTTT	CASVRGNTIYF
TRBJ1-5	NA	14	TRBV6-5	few	TGTGCCAGCAGGAACTGGGACCCCAGTCAGCCCCAGCATTTT	CASRNWDPSQPQHF